This passage covers 4 T cell receptor beta chains from one sample sequenced in a study of cytomegalovirus exposure and HLA in healthy donors. 13 Jbeta primers and 60 Vbeta primers were used for the PCR. Profiling relied on immunoSEQ multiplex PCR, and the TCRdb table lists in-frame clones only, not all of them. The profile shows approximately 110,000 clones, over 60% of them singletons. The source material was PBMCs. Every receptor here comes from a female donor in good health and CMV-seropositive.

The CDR3 sequence is CASSFLTSGRSYEQYF. DNA of the CDR3: TGTGCCAGCAGTTTCCTGACTAGCGGGAGGTCCTACGAGCAGTACTTC. The chain has TRBV27 and TRBJ2-7, with TRBD2 matching over 13 bases. Germline V gene sequence: CDR1 MNHEY, CDR2 SMNVEV (reference sequence). V gave up 3 bases and J gave up 1 base; unmatched junction bases: 3. The CDR3 has 16 residues.

V is TRBV29-1 and J is TRBJ2-7, with 10 positions matching TRBD1. V lost 7 bases to trimming and J lost 5 bases; unmatched junction nucleotides: 5. The CDR3 has 12 residues. The germline gives CDR1 SQVTM, CDR2 ANQGSEA. CDR3 protein: CSARQGADEQYF. CDR3 bases: TGCAGCGCCCGACAGGGGGCTGACGAGCAGTACTTC.

V and J are TRBV6-6 and TRBJ1-1; tentatively, D is TRBD1 (6 bases). V gave up 5 bases and J gave up 10 bases, with 14 bases separating them. Germline CDR1 and CDR2: MNHNY and SVGAGI (reference sequence). The CDR3 totals 12 residues. The CDR3: CASSPTGRRAFF. In nucleotides, the CDR3 is TGTGCCAGCAGTCCCACAGGGCGGAGAGCTTTCTTT.

The chain has TRBV19 and TRBJ2-1; 9 nucleotides line up with TRBD2. After removal of 1 base from V and 7 bases from J, the junction contained 14 bases not matched to a gene. The CDR3 consists of 18 residues. Germline V gene data show CDR1 as LNHDA and CDR2 as SQIVND (reference sequence). DNA for the CDR3: TGTGCCAGTAGTATAGGGCTAGCGGGGCGTTTAAGGTGGAATGAGCAGTTCTTC. Protein sequence: CASSIGLAGRLRWNEQFF.